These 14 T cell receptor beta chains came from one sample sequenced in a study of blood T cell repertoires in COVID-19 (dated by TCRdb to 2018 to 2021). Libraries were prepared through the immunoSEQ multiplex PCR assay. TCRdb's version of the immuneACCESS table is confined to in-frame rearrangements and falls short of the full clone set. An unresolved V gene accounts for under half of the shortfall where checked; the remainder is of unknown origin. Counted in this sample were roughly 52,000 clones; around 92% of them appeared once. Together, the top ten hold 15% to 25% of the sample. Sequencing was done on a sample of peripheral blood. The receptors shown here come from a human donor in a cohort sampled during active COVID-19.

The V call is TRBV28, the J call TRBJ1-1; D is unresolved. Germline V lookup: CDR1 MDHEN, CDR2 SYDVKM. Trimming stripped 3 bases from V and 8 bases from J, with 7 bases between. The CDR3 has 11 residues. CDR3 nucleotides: TGTGCCAGCAGTTTTACGGGGGAAGCTTTCTTT. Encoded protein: CASSFTGEAFF.

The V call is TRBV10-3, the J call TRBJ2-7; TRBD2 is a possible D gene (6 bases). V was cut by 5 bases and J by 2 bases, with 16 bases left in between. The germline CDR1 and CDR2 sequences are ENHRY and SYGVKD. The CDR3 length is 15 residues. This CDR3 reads CAISLGWGGPYEQYF. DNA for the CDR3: TGTGCCATCAGTCTTGGATGGGGAGGACCCTACGAGCAGTACTTC.

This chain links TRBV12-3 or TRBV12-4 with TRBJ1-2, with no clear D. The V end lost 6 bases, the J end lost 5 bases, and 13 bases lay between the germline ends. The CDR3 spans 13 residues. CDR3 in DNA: TGTGCCAGCAGCCGCCCGGGGAGGTATGGCTACACCTTC. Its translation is CASSRPGRYGYTF.

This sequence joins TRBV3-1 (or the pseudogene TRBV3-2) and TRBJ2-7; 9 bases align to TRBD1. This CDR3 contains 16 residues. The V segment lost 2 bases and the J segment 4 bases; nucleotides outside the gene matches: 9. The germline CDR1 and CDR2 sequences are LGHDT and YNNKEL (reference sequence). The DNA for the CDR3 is TGTGCCAGCAGCCAAAGGGGTACGGGACAGGGTTACGAGCAGTACTTC. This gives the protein CASSQRGTGQGYEQYF.

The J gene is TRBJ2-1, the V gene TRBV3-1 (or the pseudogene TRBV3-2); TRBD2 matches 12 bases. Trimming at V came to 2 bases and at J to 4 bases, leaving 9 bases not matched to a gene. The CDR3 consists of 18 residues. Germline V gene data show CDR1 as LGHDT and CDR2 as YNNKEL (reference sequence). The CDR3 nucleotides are TGTGCCAGCAGCCAACCTCTCCTAGCGGGGGGGACTTACAATGAGCAGTTCTTC. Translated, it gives CASSQPLLAGGTYNEQFF.

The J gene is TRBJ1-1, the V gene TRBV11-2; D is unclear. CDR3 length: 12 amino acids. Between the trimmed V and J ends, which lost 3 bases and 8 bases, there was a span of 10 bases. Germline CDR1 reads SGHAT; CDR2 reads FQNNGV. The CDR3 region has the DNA TGTGCCAGCAGCTTCGGGGTAGGGGAAGCTTTCTTT. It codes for CASSFGVGEAFF. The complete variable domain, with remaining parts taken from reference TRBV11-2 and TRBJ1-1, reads EAGVAQSPRYKIIEKRQSVAFWCNPISGHATLYWYQQILGQGPKLLIQFQNNGVVDDSQLPKDRFSAERLKGVDSTLKIQPAKLEDSAVYLCASSFGVGEAFFGQGTRLTVV.

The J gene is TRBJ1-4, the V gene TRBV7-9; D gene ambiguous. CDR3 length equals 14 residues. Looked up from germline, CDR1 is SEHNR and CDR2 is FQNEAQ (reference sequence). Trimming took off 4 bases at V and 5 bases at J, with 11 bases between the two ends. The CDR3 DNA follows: TGTGCCAGCAGCTCAACCAGTTGGAATGAAAAACTGTTTTTT. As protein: CASSSTSWNEKLFF. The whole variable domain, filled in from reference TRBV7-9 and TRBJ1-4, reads DTGVSQNPRHKITKRGQNVTFRCDPISEHNRLYWYRQTLGQGPEFLTYFQNEAQLEKSRLLSDRFSAERPKGSFSTLEIQRTEQGDSAMYLCASSSTSWNEKLFFGSGTQLSVL.

CDR3 loop: CASSSRPGSGANVLTF. The DNA for the CDR3 is TGTGCCAGCAGCTCTCGACCAGGGTCTGGGGCCAACGTCCTGACTTTC. The rearrangement uses TRBV7-2 and TRBJ2-6, with D possibly being TRBD1 (5 bases). The germline CDR1 and CDR2 sequences are SGHTA and FQGNSA. This CDR3 is built from 16 residues. Trimming removed 4 bases from V and 1 base from J, with 11 bases in between.

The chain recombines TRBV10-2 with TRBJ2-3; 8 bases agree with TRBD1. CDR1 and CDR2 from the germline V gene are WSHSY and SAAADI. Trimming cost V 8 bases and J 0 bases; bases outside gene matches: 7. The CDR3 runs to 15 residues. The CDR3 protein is CASRGGTGSTDTQYF. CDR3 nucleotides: TGCGCCAGCCGAGGAGGGACAGGAAGCACAGATACGCAGTATTTT.

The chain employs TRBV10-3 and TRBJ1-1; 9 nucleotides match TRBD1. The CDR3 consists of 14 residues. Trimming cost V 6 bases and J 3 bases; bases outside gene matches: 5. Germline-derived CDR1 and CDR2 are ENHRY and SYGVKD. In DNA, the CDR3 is TGTGCCATCAGGGGGACAGGGAGGGACACTGAAGCTTTCTTT. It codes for CAIRGTGRDTEAFF.

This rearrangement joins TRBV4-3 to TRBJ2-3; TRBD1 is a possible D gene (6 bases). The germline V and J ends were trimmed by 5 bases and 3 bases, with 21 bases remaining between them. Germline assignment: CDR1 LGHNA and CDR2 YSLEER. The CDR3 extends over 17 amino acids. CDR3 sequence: CASSMSWRGGSTDTQYF. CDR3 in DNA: TGCGCCAGCAGCATGTCATGGCGAGGGGGATCGACAGATACGCAGTATTTT.

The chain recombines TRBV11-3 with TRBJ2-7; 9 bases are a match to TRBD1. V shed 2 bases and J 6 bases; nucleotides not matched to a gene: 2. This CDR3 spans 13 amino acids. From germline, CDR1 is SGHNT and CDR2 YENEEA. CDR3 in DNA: TGTGCCAGCAGCTTAAACAGGGGGCGCGAGCAGTACTTC. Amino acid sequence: CASSLNRGREQYF. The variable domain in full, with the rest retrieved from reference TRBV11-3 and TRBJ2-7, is EAGVVQSPRYKIIEKKQPVAFWCNPISGHNTLYWYLQNLGQGPELLIRYENEEAVDDSQLPKDRFSAERLKGVDSTLKIQPAELGDSAVYLCASSLNRGREQYFGPGTRLTVT.

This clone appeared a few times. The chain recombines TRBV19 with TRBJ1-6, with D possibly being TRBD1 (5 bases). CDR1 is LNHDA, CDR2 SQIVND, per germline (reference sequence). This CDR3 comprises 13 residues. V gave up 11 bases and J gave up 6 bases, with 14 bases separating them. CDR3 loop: CASRAGVNSPLHF. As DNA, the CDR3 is TGTGCCTCCAGGGCGGGGGTTAATTCACCCCTCCACTTT.

The CDR3 region is CASSFGGASNTGELFF. The CDR3 DNA sequence: TGCGCCAGCAGCTTTGGGGGGGCCTCGAACACCGGGGAGCTGTTTTTT. This chain connects TRBV5-1 to TRBJ2-2; D perhaps matches TRBD2 (7 bases). Per germline, CDR1 SGHRS and CDR2 YFSETQ. With 2 bases removed from V and 0 bases from J, the gap between germline ends came to 11 bases. This CDR3 has 16 amino acids. Based on the CDR3 plus reference TRBV5-1 and TRBJ2-2, the full variable domain is KAGVTQTPRYLIKTRGQQVTLSCSPISGHRSVSWYQQTPGQGLQFLFEYFSETQRNKGNFPGRFSGRQFSNSRSEMNVSTLELGDSALYLCASSFGGASNTGELFFGEGSRLTVL.